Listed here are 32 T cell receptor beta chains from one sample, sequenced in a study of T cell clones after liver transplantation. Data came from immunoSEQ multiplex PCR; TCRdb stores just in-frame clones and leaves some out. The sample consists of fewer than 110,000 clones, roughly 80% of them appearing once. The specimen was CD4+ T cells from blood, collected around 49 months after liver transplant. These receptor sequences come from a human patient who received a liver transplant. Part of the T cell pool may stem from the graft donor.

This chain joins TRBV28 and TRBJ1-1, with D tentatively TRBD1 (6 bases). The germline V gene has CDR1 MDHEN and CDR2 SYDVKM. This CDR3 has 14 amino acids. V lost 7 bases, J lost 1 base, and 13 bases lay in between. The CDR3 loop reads CASILRGSNTEAFF. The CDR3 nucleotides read TGTGCCAGCATTCTCAGGGGATCGAACACTGAAGCTTTCTTT.

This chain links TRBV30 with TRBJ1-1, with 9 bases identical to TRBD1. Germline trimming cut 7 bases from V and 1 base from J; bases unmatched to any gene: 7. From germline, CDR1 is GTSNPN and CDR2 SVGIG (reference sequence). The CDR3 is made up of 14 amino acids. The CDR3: CASPQGATNTEAFF. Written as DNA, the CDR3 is TGTGCCTCACCACAGGGGGCGACGAACACTGAAGCTTTCTTT.

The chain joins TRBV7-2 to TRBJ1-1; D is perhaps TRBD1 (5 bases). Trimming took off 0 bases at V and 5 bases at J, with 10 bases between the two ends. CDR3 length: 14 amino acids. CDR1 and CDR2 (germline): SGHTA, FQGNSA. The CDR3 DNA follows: TGTGCCAGCAGCTTAGCGGCAGGGCGGACTGAAGCTTTCTTT. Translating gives CASSLAAGRTEAFF.

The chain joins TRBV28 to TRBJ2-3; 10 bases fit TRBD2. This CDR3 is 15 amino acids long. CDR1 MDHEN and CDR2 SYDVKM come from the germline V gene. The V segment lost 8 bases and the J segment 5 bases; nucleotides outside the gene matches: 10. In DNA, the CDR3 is TGTGCCAGCGGTGCTAGCGGGAGTTATGAAGATACGCAGTATTTT. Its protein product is CASGASGSYEDTQYF.

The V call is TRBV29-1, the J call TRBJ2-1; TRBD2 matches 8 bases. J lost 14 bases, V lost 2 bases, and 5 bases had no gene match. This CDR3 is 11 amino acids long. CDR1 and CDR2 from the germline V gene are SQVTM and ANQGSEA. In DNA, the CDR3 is TGCAGCGTTGAAACTAGCGGTCCCGAGTTCTTC. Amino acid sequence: CSVETSGPEFF.

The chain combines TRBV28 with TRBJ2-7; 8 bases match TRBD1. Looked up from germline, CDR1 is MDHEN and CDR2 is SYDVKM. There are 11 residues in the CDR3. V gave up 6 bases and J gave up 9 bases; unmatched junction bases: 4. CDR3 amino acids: CASSSGGAQYF. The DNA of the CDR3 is TGTGCCAGCAGCTCAGGGGGCGCGCAGTACTTC.

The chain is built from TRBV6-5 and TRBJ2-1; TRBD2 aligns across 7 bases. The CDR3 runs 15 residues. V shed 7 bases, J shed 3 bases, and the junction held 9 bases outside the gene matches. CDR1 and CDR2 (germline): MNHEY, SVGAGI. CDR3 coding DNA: TGTGCCAGCATCGACGGGGCTAGCGGCTACAATGAGCAGTTCTTC. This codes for CASIDGASGYNEQFF.

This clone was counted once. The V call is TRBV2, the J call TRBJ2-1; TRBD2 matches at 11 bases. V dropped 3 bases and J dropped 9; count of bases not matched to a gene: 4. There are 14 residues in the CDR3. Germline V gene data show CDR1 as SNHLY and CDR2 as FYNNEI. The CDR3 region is CASSETGTSGEQFF. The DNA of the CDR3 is TGTGCCAGCAGTGAGACCGGGACTAGCGGTGAGCAGTTCTTC.

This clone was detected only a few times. The DNA for the CDR3 is TGTGCCAGCAGCTTCGGGACAGGGGGCTTAAACACCGGGGAGCTGTTTTTT. Protein sequence: CASSFGTGGLNTGELFF. V and J are TRBV13 and TRBJ2-2; 12 nucleotides agree with TRBD1. Germline CDR1 PRHDT, CDR2 FYEKMQ (reference sequence). V lost 3 bases to trimming and J lost 2 bases; unmatched junction nucleotides: 4. The CDR3 runs to 17 residues.

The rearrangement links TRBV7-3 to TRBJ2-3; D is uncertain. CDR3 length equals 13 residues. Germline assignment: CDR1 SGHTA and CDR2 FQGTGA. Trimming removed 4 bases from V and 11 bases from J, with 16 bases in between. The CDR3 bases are TGTGCCAGCAGCTCCCCCCCCGCTGGAAGGCAGTATTTT. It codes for CASSSPPAGRQYF. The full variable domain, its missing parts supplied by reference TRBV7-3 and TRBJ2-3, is GAGVSQTPSNKVTEKGKYVELRCDPISGHTALYWYRQSLGQGPEFLIYFQGTGAADDSGLPNDRFFAVRPEGSVSTLKIQRTERGDSAVYLCASSSPPAGRQYFGPGTRLTVL.

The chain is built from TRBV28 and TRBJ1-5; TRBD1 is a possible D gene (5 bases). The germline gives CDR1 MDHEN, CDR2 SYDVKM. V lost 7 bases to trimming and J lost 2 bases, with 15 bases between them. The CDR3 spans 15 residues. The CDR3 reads CASIFRQGGNQPQHF. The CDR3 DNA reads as TGTGCCAGCATCTTCAGGCAGGGCGGCAATCAGCCCCAGCATTTT.

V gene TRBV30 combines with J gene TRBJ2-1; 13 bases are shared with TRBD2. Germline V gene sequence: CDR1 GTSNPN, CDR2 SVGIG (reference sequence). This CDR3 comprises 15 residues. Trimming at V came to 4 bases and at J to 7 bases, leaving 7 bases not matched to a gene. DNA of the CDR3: TGTGCCTGGACGAGGGGACTAGCGGGATTAAATGAGCAGTTCTTC. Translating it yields CAWTRGLAGLNEQFF.

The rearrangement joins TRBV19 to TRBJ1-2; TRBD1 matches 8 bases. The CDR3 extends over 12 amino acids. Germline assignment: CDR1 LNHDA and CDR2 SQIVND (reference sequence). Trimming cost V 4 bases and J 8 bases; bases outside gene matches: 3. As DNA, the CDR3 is TGTGCCAGTAGTAAGACAGGGGTCGGCTACACCTTC. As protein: CASSKTGVGYTF.

The CDR3 reads CASSPTGQNNYGYTF. DNA for the CDR3: TGTGCCAGCAGCCCTACGGGACAGAATAACTATGGCTACACCTTC. The chain employs TRBV13 and TRBJ1-2; TRBD1 aligns across 7 bases. Germline CDR1 reads PRHDT; CDR2 reads FYEKMQ (reference sequence). With V trimmed by 5 bases and J by 1 base, 7 bases remained unmatched. This CDR3 region has 15 residues.

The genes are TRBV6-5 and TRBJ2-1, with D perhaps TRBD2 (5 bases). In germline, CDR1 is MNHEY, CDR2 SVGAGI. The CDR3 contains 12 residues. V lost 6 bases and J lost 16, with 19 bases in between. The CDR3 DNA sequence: TGTGCCAGCAGAACAAGGACTGGAGAGTGTTTCTTC. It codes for CASRTRTGECFF.

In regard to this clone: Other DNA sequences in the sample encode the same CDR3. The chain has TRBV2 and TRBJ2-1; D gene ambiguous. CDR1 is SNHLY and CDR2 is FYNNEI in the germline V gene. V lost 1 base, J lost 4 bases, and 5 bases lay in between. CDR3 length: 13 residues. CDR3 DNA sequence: TGTGCCAGCAGTGAAGTTTCTTACAATGAGCAGTTCTTC. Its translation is CASSEVSYNEQFF.

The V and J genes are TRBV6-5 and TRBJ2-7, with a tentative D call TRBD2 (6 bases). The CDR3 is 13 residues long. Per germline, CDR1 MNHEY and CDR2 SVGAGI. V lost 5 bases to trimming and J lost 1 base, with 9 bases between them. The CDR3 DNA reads TGTGCCAGCAGTAACGCGGGATCCTACGAGCAGTACTTC. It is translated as CASSNAGSYEQYF.

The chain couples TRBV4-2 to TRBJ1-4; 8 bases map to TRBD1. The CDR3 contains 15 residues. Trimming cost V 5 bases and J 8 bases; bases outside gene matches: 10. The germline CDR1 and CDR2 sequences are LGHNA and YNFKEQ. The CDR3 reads CASSSSGTGGEKLFF. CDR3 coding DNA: TGTGCCAGCAGCTCCTCCGGGACAGGAGGGGAAAAACTGTTTTTT.

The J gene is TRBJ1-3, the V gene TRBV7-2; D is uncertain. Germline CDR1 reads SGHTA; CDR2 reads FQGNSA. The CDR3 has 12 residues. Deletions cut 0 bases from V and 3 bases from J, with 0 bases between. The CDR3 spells CASSLAGNTIYF. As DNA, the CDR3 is TGTGCCAGCAGCTTAGCTGGAAACACCATATATTTT.

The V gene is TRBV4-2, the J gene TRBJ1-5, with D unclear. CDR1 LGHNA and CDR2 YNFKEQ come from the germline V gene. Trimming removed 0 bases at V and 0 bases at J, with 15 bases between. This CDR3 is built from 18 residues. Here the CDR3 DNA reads TGTGCCAGCAGCCAAGATGCTTTAGGACGGCTTAGCAATCAGCCCCAGCATTTT. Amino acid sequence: CASSQDALGRLSNQPQHF.

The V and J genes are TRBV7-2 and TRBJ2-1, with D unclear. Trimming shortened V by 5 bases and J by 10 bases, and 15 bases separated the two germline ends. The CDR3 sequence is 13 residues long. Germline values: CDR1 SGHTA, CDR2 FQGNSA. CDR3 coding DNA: TGTGCCAGCAGCCATCCACCGAATTGGGAGCAGTTCTTC. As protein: CASSHPPNWEQFF.

The CDR3 coding sequence is TGTGCCAGCAGCTTAGCAATTGCGGGAAACTCTGGAAACACCATATATTTT. This gives the protein CASSLAIAGNSGNTIYF. This chain uses TRBV7-9 with TRBJ1-3; unclear D gene. The CDR3 contains 17 residues. The germline V gene encodes CDR1 SEHNR and CDR2 FQNEAQ (reference sequence). Trimming pared 0 bases from V and 0 bases from J, leaving 12 bases between.

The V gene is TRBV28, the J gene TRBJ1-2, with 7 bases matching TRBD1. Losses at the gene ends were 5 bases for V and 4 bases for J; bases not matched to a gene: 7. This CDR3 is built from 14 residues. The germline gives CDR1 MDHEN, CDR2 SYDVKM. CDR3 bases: TGTGCCAGCAGTAAGGGCGGACAGGTCTATGGCTACACCTTC. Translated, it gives CASSKGGQVYGYTF.

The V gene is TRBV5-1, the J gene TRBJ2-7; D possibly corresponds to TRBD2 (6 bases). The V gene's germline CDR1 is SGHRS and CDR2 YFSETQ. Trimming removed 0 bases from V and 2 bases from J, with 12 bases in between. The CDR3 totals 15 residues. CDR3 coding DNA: TGCGCCAGCAGCTTGGAGGTAGCGGAGGCCTACGAGCAGTACTTC. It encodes CASSLEVAEAYEQYF.

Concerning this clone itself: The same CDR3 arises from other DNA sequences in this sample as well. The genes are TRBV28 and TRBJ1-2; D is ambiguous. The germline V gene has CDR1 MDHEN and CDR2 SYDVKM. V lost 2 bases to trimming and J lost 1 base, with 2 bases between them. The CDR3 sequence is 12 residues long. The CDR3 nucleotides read TGTGCCAGCAGTTTACTTAACTATGGCTACACCTTC. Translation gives CASSLLNYGYTF.

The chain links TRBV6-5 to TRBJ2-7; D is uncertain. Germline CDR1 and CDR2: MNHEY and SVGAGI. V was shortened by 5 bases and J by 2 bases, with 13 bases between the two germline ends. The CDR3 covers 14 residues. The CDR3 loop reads CASSPTLGPYEQYF. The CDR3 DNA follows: TGTGCCAGCAGTCCCACGCTGGGTCCCTACGAGCAGTACTTC.

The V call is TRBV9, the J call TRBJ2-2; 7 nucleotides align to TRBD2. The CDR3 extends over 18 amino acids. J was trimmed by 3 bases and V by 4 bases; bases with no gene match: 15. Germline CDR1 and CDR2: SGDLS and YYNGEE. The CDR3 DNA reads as TGTGCCAGCAGCCCCCCTCGGAAACTAGCGAATTACACCGGGGAGCTGTTTTTT. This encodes CASSPPRKLANYTGELFF.

The CDR3 nucleotides read TGTGCCAGCAGCCCACCGGGACAGGGTAGAACTGAAGCTTTCTTT. As protein: CASSPPGQGRTEAFF. V and J are TRBV5-4 and TRBJ1-1; 9 bases are a match to TRBD1. Germline assignment: CDR1 SGHNT and CDR2 YYREEE (reference sequence). The V gene end was trimmed by 4 bases and the J gene end by 5 bases; junction bases not matched to a gene: 9. The CDR3 loop spans 15 amino acids.

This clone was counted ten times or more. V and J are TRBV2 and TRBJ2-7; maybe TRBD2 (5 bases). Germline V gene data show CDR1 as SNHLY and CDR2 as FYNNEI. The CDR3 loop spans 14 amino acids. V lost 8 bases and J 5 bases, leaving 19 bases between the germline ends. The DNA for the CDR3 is TGTGCCAGCCGGGCGGCGGGCAGGTTCCACGAGCAGTACTTC. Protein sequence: CASRAAGRFHEQYF.

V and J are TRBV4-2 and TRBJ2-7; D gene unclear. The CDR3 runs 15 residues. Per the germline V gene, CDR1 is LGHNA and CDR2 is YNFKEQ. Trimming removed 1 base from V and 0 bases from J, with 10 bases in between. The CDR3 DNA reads TGTGCCAGCAGCCAAGGCGAGCACGGCTCCTACGAGCAGTACTTC. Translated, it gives CASSQGEHGSYEQYF.

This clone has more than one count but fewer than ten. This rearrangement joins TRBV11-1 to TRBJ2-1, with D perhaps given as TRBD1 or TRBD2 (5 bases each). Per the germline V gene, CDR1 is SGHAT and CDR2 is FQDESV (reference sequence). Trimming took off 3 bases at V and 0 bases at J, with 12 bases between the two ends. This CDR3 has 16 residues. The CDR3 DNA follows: TGTGCCAGCAGCTTGTCGGCAGGGAGCTCCTACAATGAGCAGTTCTTC. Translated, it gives CASSLSAGSSYNEQFF.

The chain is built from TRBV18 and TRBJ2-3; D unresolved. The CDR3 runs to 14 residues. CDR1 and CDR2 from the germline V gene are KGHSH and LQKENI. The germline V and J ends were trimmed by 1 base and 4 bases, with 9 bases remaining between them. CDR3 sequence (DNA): TGTGCCAGCTCACCACAGCTTGGCGCAGATACGCAGTATTTT. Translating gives CASSPQLGADTQYF.